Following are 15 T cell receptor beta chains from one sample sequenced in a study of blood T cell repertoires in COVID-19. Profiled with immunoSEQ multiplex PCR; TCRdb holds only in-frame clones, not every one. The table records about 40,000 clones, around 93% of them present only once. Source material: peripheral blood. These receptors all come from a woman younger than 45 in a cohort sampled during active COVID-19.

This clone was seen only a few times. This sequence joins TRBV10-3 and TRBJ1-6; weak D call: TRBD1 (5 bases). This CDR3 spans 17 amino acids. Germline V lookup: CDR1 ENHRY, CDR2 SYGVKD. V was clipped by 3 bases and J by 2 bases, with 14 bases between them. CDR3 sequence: CAISEMLGQTYNSPLHF. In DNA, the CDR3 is TGTGCCATCAGTGAAATGTTGGGGCAGACCTATAATTCACCCCTCCACTTT.

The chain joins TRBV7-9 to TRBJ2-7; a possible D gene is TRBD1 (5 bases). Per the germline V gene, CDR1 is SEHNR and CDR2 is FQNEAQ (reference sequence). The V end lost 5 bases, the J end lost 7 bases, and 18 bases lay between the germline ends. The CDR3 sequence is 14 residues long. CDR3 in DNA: TGTGCCAGCAGCCCTAGGCAGGGTTGGGAAGAGCAGTACTTC. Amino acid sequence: CASSPRQGWEEQYF.

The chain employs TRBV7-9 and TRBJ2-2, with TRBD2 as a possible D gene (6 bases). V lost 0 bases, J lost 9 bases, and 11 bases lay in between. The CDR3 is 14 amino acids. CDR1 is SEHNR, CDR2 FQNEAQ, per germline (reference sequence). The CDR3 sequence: CASSLAGWDWELFF. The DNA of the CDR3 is TGTGCCAGCAGCTTAGCAGGGTGGGACTGGGAGCTGTTTTTT.

The CDR3 DNA is TGTGCCAGCAGCTCCCGGGAGGGTAGGACCTACGAGCAGTACTTC. The encoded protein is CASSSREGRTYEQYF. The V call is TRBV9, the J call TRBJ2-7, with 8 bases fitting TRBD2. The CDR3 length is 15 residues. Germline V lookup: CDR1 SGDLS, CDR2 YYNGEE. V was pared by 4 bases and J by 2 bases, with 8 bases of the junction left unmatched. The entire variable domain, with the rest obtained from reference TRBV9 and TRBJ2-7, is as follows: DSGVTQTPKHLITATGQRVTLRCSPRSGDLSVYWYQQSLDQGLQFLIQYYNGEERAKGNILERFSAQQFPDLHSELNLSSLELGDSALYFCASSSREGRTYEQYFGPGTRLTVT.

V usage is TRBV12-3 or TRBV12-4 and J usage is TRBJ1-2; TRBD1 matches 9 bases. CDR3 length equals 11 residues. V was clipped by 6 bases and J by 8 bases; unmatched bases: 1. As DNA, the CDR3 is TGTGCCAGCAGGGACAGGGGAGGCTACACCTTC. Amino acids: CASRDRGGYTF.

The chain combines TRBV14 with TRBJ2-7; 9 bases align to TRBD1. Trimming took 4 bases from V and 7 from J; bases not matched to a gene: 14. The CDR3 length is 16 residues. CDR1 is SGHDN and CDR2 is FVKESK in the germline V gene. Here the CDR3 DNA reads TGTGCCAGCAGCCGTAAACCGGGACAGGGAATAATTGAGCAGTACTTC. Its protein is CASSRKPGQGIIEQYF.

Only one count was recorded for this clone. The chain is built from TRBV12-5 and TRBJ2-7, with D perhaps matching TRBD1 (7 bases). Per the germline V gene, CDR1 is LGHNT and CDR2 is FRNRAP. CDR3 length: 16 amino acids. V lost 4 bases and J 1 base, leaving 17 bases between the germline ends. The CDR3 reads CASGSRQGGDSYEQYF. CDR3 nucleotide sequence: TGTGCTAGTGGTTCCCGACAGGGCGGGGATTCCTACGAGCAGTACTTC. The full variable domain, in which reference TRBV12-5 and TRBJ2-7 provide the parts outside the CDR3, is DARVTQTPRHKVTEMGQEVTMRCQPILGHNTVFWYRQTMMQGLELLAYFRNRAPLDDSGMPKDRFSAEMPDATLATLKIQPSEPRDSAVYFCASGSRQGGDSYEQYFGPGTRLTVT.

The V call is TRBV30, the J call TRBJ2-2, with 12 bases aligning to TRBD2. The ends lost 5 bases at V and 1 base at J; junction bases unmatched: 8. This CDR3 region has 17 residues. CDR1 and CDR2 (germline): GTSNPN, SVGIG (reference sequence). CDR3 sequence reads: CAWEPGLAGRNTGELFF. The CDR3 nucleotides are TGTGCCTGGGAACCCGGACTAGCGGGAAGGAACACCGGGGAGCTGTTTTTT.

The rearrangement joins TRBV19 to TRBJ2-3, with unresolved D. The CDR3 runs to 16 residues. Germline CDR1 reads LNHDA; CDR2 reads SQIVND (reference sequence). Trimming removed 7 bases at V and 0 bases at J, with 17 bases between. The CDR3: CASTPRIPVSTDTQYF. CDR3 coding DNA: TGTGCCAGTACCCCCAGGATACCCGTTAGCACAGATACGCAGTATTTT.

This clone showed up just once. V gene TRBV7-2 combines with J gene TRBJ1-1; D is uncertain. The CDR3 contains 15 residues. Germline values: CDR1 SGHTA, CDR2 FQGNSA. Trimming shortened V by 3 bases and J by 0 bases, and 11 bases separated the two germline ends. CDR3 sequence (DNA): TGTGCCAGCAGCTTTCCAGGAAGCATGAACACTGAAGCTTTCTTT. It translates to CASSFPGSMNTEAFF. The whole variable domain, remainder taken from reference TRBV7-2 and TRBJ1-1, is GAGVSQSPSNKVTEKGKDVELRCDPISGHTALYWYRQSLGQGLEFLIYFQGNSAPDKSGLPSDRFSAERTGGSVSTLTIQRTQQEDSAVYLCASSFPGSMNTEAFFGQGTRLTVV.

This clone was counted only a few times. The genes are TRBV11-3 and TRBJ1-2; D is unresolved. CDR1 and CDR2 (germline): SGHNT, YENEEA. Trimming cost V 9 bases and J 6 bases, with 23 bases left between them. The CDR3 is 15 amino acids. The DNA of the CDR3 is TGTGCCAGAAGTCCGTTATGGGAGGGTGCGGATGGCTACACCTTC. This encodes CARSPLWEGADGYTF.

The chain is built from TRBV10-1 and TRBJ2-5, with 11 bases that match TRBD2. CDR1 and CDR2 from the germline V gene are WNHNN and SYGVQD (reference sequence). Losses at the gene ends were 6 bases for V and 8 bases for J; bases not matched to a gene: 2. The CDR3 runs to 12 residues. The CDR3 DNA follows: TGCGCCAGCAGCCTAGCGGGAGGTACCCAGTACTTC. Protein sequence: CASSLAGGTQYF.

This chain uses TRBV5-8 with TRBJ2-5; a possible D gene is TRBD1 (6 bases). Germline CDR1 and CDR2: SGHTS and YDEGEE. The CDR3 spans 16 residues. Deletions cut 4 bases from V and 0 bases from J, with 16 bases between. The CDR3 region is CASSASGKGDQETQYF. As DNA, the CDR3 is TGTGCCAGCAGCGCCTCGGGAAAGGGGGACCAAGAGACCCAGTACTTC.

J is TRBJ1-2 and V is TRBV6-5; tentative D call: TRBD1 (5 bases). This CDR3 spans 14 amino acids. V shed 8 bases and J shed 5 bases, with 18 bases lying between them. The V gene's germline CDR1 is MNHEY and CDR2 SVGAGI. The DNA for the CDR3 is TGTGCCAGCGCACGGGGGGACCCAACTTATGGCTACACCTTC. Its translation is CASARGDPTYGYTF.

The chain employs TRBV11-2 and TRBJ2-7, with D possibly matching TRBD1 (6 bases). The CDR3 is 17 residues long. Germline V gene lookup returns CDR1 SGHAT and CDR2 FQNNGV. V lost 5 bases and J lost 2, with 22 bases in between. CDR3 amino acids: CASSAPHPRTETYEQYF. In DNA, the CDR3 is TGTGCCAGCAGCGCCCCCCACCCTCGGACAGAGACCTACGAGCAGTACTTC.